This record looks at one T cell receptor beta chain sequence and its context. These data belong to a study of blood T cell repertoires in COVID-19. The wider study: COVID-19 samples from acute and convalescent phases originated in the United States, Italy and Spain. T cells, B-cell-depleted T cells, or PBMCs supplied cDNA or gDNA.

The V end was cut by 0 bases, the J end by 10 bases, with 12 bases between. CDR1 is SGHTA, CDR2 FQGNSA, per germline. The CDR3 has 13 amino acids. Measured with immunoSEQ multiplex PCR; TCRdb has only the in-frame clones, and not every one. This sample has about 120,000 clones, with 79% found just once. The receptor comes from a woman of 80 years or more with acute or convalescent COVID-19. Sequenced sample: peripheral blood. V and J are TRBV7-2 and TRBJ1-1; D uncertain. The chain's CDR3 is CASSLALGFGAFF. The CDR3 region has the DNA TGTGCCAGCAGCTTAGCGCTGGGCTTTGGAGCTTTCTTT.